The 19 T cell receptor beta chains listed next were all sequenced from one sample in a study of cytomegalovirus exposure and HLA in healthy donors. Profiling relied on immunoSEQ multiplex PCR, and the TCRdb table lists in-frame clones only, not all of them. The data contain 250,000 to 350,000 clones, roughly 86% of them singletons. Material: PBMCs. These TCRs come from a man aged 30 to 39 in good health and CMV-seronegative.

V gene TRBV7-9 combines with J gene TRBJ1-2; possible D gene TRBD1, 5 bases. The CDR3 spans 13 residues. V shed 0 bases and J shed 7 bases, with 9 bases lying between them. Germline CDR1 SEHNR, CDR2 FQNEAQ (reference sequence). The CDR3 is CASSLAGGTGYTF. In DNA form, the CDR3 reads TGTGCCAGCAGCTTAGCGGGAGGGACTGGCTACACCTTC.

The V call is TRBV30, the J call TRBJ2-3, with D possibly being TRBD1 (6 bases). The CDR3 extends over 14 amino acids. Trimming took off 0 bases at V and 3 bases at J, with 10 bases between the two ends. Per the germline V gene, CDR1 is GTSNPN and CDR2 is SVGIG (reference sequence). CDR3 sequence: CAWSVGRGTDTQYF. CDR3 coding DNA: TGTGCCTGGAGTGTAGGAAGGGGGACAGATACGCAGTATTTT.

The chain joins TRBV7-6 to TRBJ2-5; D possibly corresponds to TRBD1 (6 bases). This CDR3 comprises 13 residues. Trimming pared 4 bases from V and 5 bases from J, leaving 11 bases between. Per germline, CDR1 SGHVS and CDR2 FNYEAQ. The CDR3 DNA reads as TGTGCCAGCAGCTCGGACAGTCGGGAGACCCAGTACTTC. Residues: CASSSDSRETQYF.

The V gene is TRBV19, the J gene TRBJ1-2; D uncertain. The V gene's germline CDR1 is LNHDA and CDR2 SQIVND (reference sequence). The CDR3 runs 15 residues. V lost 2 bases, J lost 4 bases, and 14 bases lay in between. The CDR3 loop reads CASSISGSEGYGYTF. CDR3 nucleotides: TGTGCCAGTAGTATATCGGGCTCGGAGGGCTATGGCTACACCTTC.

The CDR3 loop is CASSPREGQDGYTF. The CDR3 DNA sequence: TGTGCCAGCAGCCCAAGGGAGGGGCAGGATGGCTACACCTTC. The chain recombines TRBV5-4 with TRBJ1-2; the D gene is possibly TRBD1 (5 bases). Germline CDR1 SGHNT, CDR2 YYREEE (reference sequence). V was cut by 4 bases and J by 6 bases, with 16 bases left in between. The length of the CDR3 is 14 residues.

The sample holds a few counts of this clone. The gene calls are TRBV28 and TRBJ1-1, with D possibly matching TRBD1 (6 bases). Germline V gene lookup returns CDR1 MDHEN and CDR2 SYDVKM. The length of the CDR3 is 15 residues. V lost 6 bases to trimming and J lost 0 bases, with 14 bases between them. The DNA for the CDR3 is TGTGCCAGCAGACCCCAGGGGCCCATGAACACTGAAGCTTTCTTT. It translates to CASRPQGPMNTEAFF.

This clone came up once. The chain couples TRBV9 to TRBJ1-6, with no clear D. The germline V gene encodes CDR1 SGDLS and CDR2 YYNGEE. V was trimmed by 1 base and J by 15 bases, leaving 14 bases between them. This CDR3 has 13 residues. CDR3 coding DNA: TGTGCCAGCAGCGTAAACCCGCCCTCAGTCCTCCACTTT. It yields the protein CASSVNPPSVLHF. Complete variable domain (other parts from reference TRBV9 and TRBJ1-6): DSGVTQTPKHLITATGQRVTLRCSPRSGDLSVYWYQQSLDQGLQFLIQYYNGEERAKGNILERFSAQQFPDLHSELNLSSLELGDSALYFCASSVNPPSVLHFGNGTRLTVT.

The chain carries TRBV5-4 and TRBJ2-1; perhaps TRBD2 as D (6 bases). The CDR3 spans 15 residues. Germline V lookup: CDR1 SGHNT, CDR2 YYREEE (reference sequence). Trimming removed 5 bases at V and 0 bases at J, with 12 bases between. CDR3 protein: CASSSGLSSYNEQFF. As DNA, the CDR3 is TGTGCCAGCAGTTCGGGACTGAGCTCCTACAATGAGCAGTTCTTC.

Remarks on this clone: In the same sample, other DNA sequences code for this CDR3. V and J are TRBV6-5 and TRBJ2-7, with D tentatively TRBD1 (6 bases). V lost 6 bases and J 2 bases, leaving 8 bases between the germline ends. Germline V lookup: CDR1 MNHEY, CDR2 SVGAGI. The CDR3 loop spans 12 amino acids. CDR3 protein: CASRRDTYEQYF. The CDR3 coding sequence is TGTGCCAGCAGGAGGGACACCTACGAGCAGTACTTC.

The chain links TRBV6-5 to TRBJ1-6, with D possibly matching TRBD1 (6 bases). Per germline, CDR1 MNHEY and CDR2 SVGAGI. The CDR3 contains 15 residues. V lost 5 bases, J lost 8 bases, and 16 bases lay in between. For the CDR3, the DNA is TGTGCCAGCAGTCATCAGGGGACGTGGGATTCACCCCTCCACTTT. It specifies CASSHQGTWDSPLHF.

CDR3 loop: CASSVDPSGGTGELFF. The CDR3 DNA follows: TGTGCCAGCAGCGTAGATCCTAGCGGGGGAACCGGGGAGCTGTTTTTT. The J gene is TRBJ2-2, the V gene TRBV9; 10 positions agree with TRBD2. Per the germline V gene, CDR1 is SGDLS and CDR2 is YYNGEE. The CDR3 sequence is 16 residues long. The trim removed 0 bases at V and 5 bases at J, leaving 4 bases unmatched.

Turning to this clone: Germline and junction disagree at one end, which may indicate a read error. The chain has TRBV19 and TRBJ2-1; D call uncertain. Germline CDR1 and CDR2: LNHDA and SQIVND (reference sequence). This CDR3 has 11 amino acids. The CDR3 loop reads CASSLEAEQFF. The CDR3 DNA follows: TGTGCCAGTAGTCTAGAGGCTGAGCAGTTCTTC.

This sequence joins TRBV6-1 and TRBJ2-5, with D possibly being TRBD2 (5 bases). This CDR3 comprises 14 residues. V dropped 7 bases and J dropped 2 bases, with 14 bases sitting between them. Germline V gene data show CDR1 as MNHNS and CDR2 as SASEGT. The CDR3 bases are TGTGCCAGCAATGGGCTAGCAGCACAAGAGACCCAGTACTTC. Residues: CASNGLAAQETQYF.

A single count supports this clone. The final CDR3 position lacks the conserved phenylalanine or tryptophan, pointing to a likely read error. It is unclear where the CDR3 begins or ends on the DNA, so no DNA is shown, and the CDR3 is as TCRdb lists it. The rearrangement links TRBV7-9 to TRBJ1-3; the listed D gene, TRBD1, was not tested against the DNA. Germline CDR1 and CDR2: SEHNR and FQNEAQ (reference sequence). The CDR3 spans 12 residues, counting both ends. CDR3 sequence: CASSQDRWPPNL.

The CDR3 loop reads CATSNPDRGANSPLHF. CDR3 DNA: TGTGCCACCAGCAACCCCGACAGAGGTGCGAATTCACCCCTCCACTTT. The chain links TRBV15 to TRBJ1-6; possibly TRBD1 for D (5 bases). From germline, CDR1 is LNHNV and CDR2 YYDKDF (reference sequence). The V end lost 4 bases, the J end lost 7 bases, and 17 bases lay between the germline ends. The CDR3 has 16 residues.

V gene TRBV7-6 combines with J gene TRBJ2-1; D uncertain. V gave up 1 base and J gave up 0 bases, with 7 bases separating them. The CDR3 loop spans 15 amino acids. Germline-derived CDR1 and CDR2 are SGHVS and FNYEAQ. The CDR3 sequence: CASSLGASSYNEQFF. DNA for the CDR3: TGTGCCAGCAGCTTAGGAGCGAGCTCCTACAATGAGCAGTTCTTC.

The J gene is TRBJ2-5, the V gene TRBV18; D not resolved. This CDR3 is 14 amino acids long. Trimming left V 3 bases short and J 5 bases short, with 13 bases between. Germline CDR1 is KGHSH and CDR2 is LQKENI. CDR3 loop: CASSPMSRTETQYF. CDR3 in DNA: TGTGCCAGCTCACCTATGTCTAGAACCGAGACCCAGTACTTC.

This sequence joins TRBV10-1 and TRBJ2-7; 7 bases fit TRBD1. The V gene end was trimmed by 0 bases and the J gene end by 2 bases; junction bases not matched to a gene: 1. This CDR3 is 14 amino acids long. CDR1 and CDR2 (germline): WNHNN, SYGVQD (reference sequence). In nucleotides, the CDR3 is TGCGCCAGCAGTGAGTCCGGGACAGCCTACGAGCAGTACTTC. Amino acids: CASSESGTAYEQYF.

J is TRBJ2-2 and V is TRBV27, with D maybe TRBD1 (6 bases). In germline, CDR1 is MNHEY, CDR2 SMNVEV (reference sequence). This CDR3 spans 14 amino acids. The V end lost 3 bases, the J end lost 5 bases, and 10 bases lay between the germline ends. For the CDR3, the DNA is TGTGCCAGCAGTTTCGCCAGGGGAACCGGGGAGCTGTTTTTT. Amino acids: CASSFARGTGELFF.